Below, 19 T cell receptor beta chains from the same sample are listed, as sequenced in a study of CD8 T cells in ankylosing spondylitis. TCRdb re-analysed the 5' RACE reads in MiXCR, keeping a single row per CDR3 protein. Seen here are 200,000 or so distinct CDR3 sequences, roughly 24% observed once, and the top ten hold 5% to 8%. Material for sequencing was blood, either unsorted or a sorted T cell fraction (not recorded which). The receptors derive from a male donor with ankylosing spondylitis or in good health (not recorded which).

The chain recombines TRBV29-1 with TRBJ2-7; D may be TRBD1 (6 bases). The end of the DNA fits TRBJ2-1 better, so the J call may be wrong. There are 12 residues in the CDR3. The V gene's germline CDR1 is SQVTM and CDR2 ANQGSEA. CDR3 in DNA: TGCAGCGTGACACAGGGCTCCTACGAGCAGTTCTTC. It specifies CSVTQGSYEQFF.

This clonotype was seen ten or more times. CDR3 in amino acids: CATSRISRLAGYNEQFF. The CDR3 bases are TGTGCCACCAGCAGAATCTCTCGACTAGCGGGGTACAATGAGCAGTTCTTC. This chain joins TRBV15 and TRBJ2-1; 11 bases are a match to TRBD2. V shed 2 bases and J 4 bases; nucleotides not matched to a gene: 7. Germline V gives CDR1 LNHNV, CDR2 YYDKDF (reference sequence). CDR3 size: 17 residues.

This clonotype was observed many times. J is TRBJ2-3 and V is TRBV7-6, with TRBD2 matching over 10 bases. CDR3 size: 16 residues. With V trimmed by 2 bases and J by 0 bases, 2 bases remained unmatched. Germline-derived CDR1 and CDR2 are SGHVS and FNYEAQ. The CDR3, as DNA: TGTGCCAGCAGCTTACAGACTAGCGGGAGCACAGATACGCAGTATTTT. Its protein is CASSLQTSGSTDTQYF.

This clonotype has ten or more counts. V gene TRBV4-1 combines with J gene TRBJ1-5; D is unresolved. V lost 1 base and J 5 bases, leaving 9 bases between the germline ends. This CDR3 comprises 14 residues. Germline CDR1 and CDR2: MGHRA and YSYEKL. The CDR3, as DNA: TGCGCCAGCAGCCAAGCGTCTGGGGATCAGCCCCAGCATTTT. Amino acids: CASSQASGDQPQHF.

V usage is TRBV20-1 and J usage is TRBJ2-7, with 8 bases identical to TRBD2. Germline V CDR1 and CDR2: DFQATT, SNEGSKA (reference sequence). V trimming: 6 bases; J trimming: 6 bases; junction bases outside the gene matches: 10. The CDR3 extends over 13 amino acids. CDR3 sequence: CSARGLEWGEQYF. The CDR3 region has the DNA TGCAGTGCGCGGGGACTAGAATGGGGCGAGCAGTACTTC.

The V call is TRBV5-1, the J call TRBJ2-1, with D uncertain. Germline CDR1 and CDR2: SGHRS and YFSETQ. The V end lost 4 bases, the J end lost 8 bases, and 7 bases lay between the germline ends. This CDR3 contains 11 residues. CDR3 amino acids: CASSDGDEQFF. Written as DNA, the CDR3 is TGCGCCAGCAGCGACGGCGATGAGCAGTTCTTC.

This clonotype was seen at least ten times. The rearrangement joins TRBV6-2 or TRBV6-3 to TRBJ1-5; a weak D match, TRBD1 (5 bases). There are 15 residues in the CDR3. Germline V gives CDR1 MNHEY, CDR2 SVGEGT. V was trimmed by 8 bases and J by 3 bases, leaving 17 bases between them. CDR3 sequence: CASSFAGAHNQPQHF. The CDR3 DNA follows: TGTGCCAGCTCCTTTGCCGGGGCCCACAATCAGCCCCAGCATTTT.

This clonotype turned up a few times. The rearrangement links TRBV20-1 to TRBJ2-7, with D possibly matching TRBD2 (6 bases). The CDR3 sequence is 14 residues long. With 5 bases removed from V and 5 bases from J, the gap between germline ends came to 19 bases. Germline V gene lookup returns CDR1 DFQATT and CDR2 SNEGSKA (reference sequence). CDR3 protein: CSADTGTRFHEQYF. CDR3 DNA: TGCAGTGCTGATACCGGGACTCGCTTCCACGAGCAGTACTTC.

Note on this clonotype: A read error may produce the germline difference seen at one junction end. This chain links TRBV10-1 with TRBJ2-5, with 9 nucleotides matching TRBD1. This CDR3 has 16 amino acids. Germline lookup yields CDR1 WNHNN and CDR2 SYGVQD (reference sequence). The CDR3 bases are TGCGCCAGCAGTGAGTCGTCCGGGACAGGGCAAGAGGCCCAGTACTTC. Amino acids: CASSESSGTGQEAQYF.

The gene calls are TRBV12-3 or TRBV12-4 and TRBJ2-5; D remains ambiguous. The CDR3 has 10 residues. V was pared by 3 bases and J by 5 bases, with 1 base between. CDR3 loop: CASSFETQYF. The CDR3 DNA reads TGTGCCAGCAGTTTTGAGACCCAGTACTTC.

The chain couples TRBV6-5 to TRBJ1-1; the D gene is possibly TRBD1 (6 bases). Germline lookup yields CDR1 MNHEY and CDR2 SVGAGI. The CDR3 has 15 amino acids. With 2 bases removed from V and 9 bases from J, the gap between germline ends came to 19 bases. The CDR3 nucleotides are TGTGCCAGCAGTTACCGACCGACAGGCCAGGAAAAAGCTTTCTTT. Protein sequence: CASSYRPTGQEKAFF.

Ten or more counts support this clonotype. V usage is TRBV20-1 and J usage is TRBJ2-1; the match to TRBD2 covers 12 bases. Germline values: CDR1 DFQATT, CDR2 SNEGSKA (reference sequence). This CDR3 is 13 amino acids long. The ends lost 2 bases at V and 9 bases at J; junction bases unmatched: 2. CDR3 region: CSARKTSGGEQFF. In nucleotides, the CDR3 is TGCAGTGCTAGAAAGACTAGCGGGGGTGAGCAGTTCTTC.

The chain carries TRBV20-1 and TRBJ1-2; no reliable D call. Looked up from germline, CDR1 is DFQATT and CDR2 is SNEGSKA (reference sequence). Trimming left V 3 bases short and J 3 bases short, with 11 bases between. CDR3 length: 13 residues. In nucleotides, the CDR3 is TGCAGTGCTAGTCTGGGTCGGGACTATGGCTACACCTTC. Amino acid sequence: CSASLGRDYGYTF.

This clonotype has a count of ten or more. CDR3 region: CASSQDGTAQETQYF. CDR3 DNA: TGCGCCAGCAGCCAAGACGGGACGGCCCAAGAGACCCAGTACTTC. V usage is TRBV4-3 and J usage is TRBJ2-5; D may correspond to TRBD1 or TRBD2 (5 bases each). CDR1 is LGHNA, CDR2 YSLEER, per germline. Trimming removed 0 bases at V and 1 base at J, with 9 bases between. The CDR3 is 15 amino acids.

This clonotype was picked up many times. The J gene is TRBJ2-1, the V gene TRBV3-1, with D perhaps being TRBD1 or TRBD2 (5 bases each). Trimming removed 4 bases at V and 0 bases at J, with 7 bases between. This CDR3 is built from 14 residues. Germline CDR1 LGHDT, CDR2 YNNKEL (reference sequence). The CDR3 sequence is CASSRDLSYNEQFF. CDR3 coding DNA: TGTGCCAGCAGCCGGGACCTCTCCTACAATGAGCAGTTCTTC.

The chain employs TRBV18 and TRBJ2-2; possibly TRBD1 for D (5 bases). The V end lost 6 bases, the J end lost 0 bases, and 14 bases lay between the germline ends. The CDR3 runs to 16 residues. Germline CDR1 reads KGHSH; CDR2 reads LQKENI. The CDR3 sequence: CASSQAQGPNTGELFF. The CDR3 DNA sequence: TGTGCCAGCTCCCAAGCGCAGGGCCCGAACACCGGGGAGCTGTTTTTT. Filled out from reference TRBV18 and TRBJ2-2, the complete variable domain reads NAGVMQNPRHLVRRRGQEARLRCSPMKGHSHVYWYRQLPEEGLKFMVYLQKENIIDESGMPKERFSAEFPKEGPSILRIQQVVRGDSAAYFCASSQAQGPNTGELFFGEGSRLTVL.

The rearrangement links TRBV5-1 to TRBJ2-1; 10 bases are a match to TRBD2. CDR1 and CDR2 from the germline V gene are SGHRS and YFSETQ. The CDR3 contains 15 residues. V was clipped by 0 bases and J by 6 bases; unmatched bases: 3. CDR3 in DNA: TGCGCCAGCAGCTTGGAAGCGGGAGGGCCCAATGAGCAGTTCTTC. Translating gives CASSLEAGGPNEQFF.

This clonotype has at least ten counts. The rearrangement joins TRBV27 to TRBJ2-7, with TRBD2 as a possible D gene (8 bases). This CDR3 is built from 14 residues. The V gene's germline CDR1 is MNHEY and CDR2 SMNVEV (reference sequence). Trimming left V 7 bases short and J 2 bases short, with 15 bases between. The CDR3 reads CASNREGATYEQYF. The CDR3 bases are TGTGCCAGCAACCGGGAGGGGGCTACCTACGAGCAGTACTTC.

This clonotype occurred a few times. The chain links TRBV29-1 to TRBJ2-7; unclear D gene. The V end lost 4 bases, the J end lost 7 bases, and 14 bases lay between the germline ends. Looked up from germline, CDR1 is SQVTM and CDR2 is ANQGSEA. CDR3 size: 12 residues. DNA for the CDR3: TGCAGCGTTGTTACCAGGACGGCGGAGCAGTACTTC. Encoded protein: CSVVTRTAEQYF.